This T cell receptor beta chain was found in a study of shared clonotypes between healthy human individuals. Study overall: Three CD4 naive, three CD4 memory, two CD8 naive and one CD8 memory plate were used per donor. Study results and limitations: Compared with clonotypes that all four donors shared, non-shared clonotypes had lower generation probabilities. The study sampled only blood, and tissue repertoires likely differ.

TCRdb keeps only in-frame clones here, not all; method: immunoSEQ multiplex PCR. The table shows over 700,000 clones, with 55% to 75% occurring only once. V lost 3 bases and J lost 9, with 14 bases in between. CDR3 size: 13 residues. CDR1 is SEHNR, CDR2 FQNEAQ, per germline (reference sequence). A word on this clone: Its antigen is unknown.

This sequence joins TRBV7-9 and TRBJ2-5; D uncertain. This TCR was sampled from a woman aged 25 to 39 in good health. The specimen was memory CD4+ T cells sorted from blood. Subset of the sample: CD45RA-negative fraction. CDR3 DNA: TGTGCCAGCAGCTTTCCCCCCCCTGGGGCCCAGTACTTC. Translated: CASSFPPPGAQYF. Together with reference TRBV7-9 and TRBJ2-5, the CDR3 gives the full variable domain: DTGVSQNPRHKITKRGQNVTFRCDPISEHNRLYWYRQTLGQGPEFLTYFQNEAQLEKSRLLSDRFSAERPKGSFSTLEIQRTEQGDSAMYLCASSFPPPGAQYFGPGTRLLVL.